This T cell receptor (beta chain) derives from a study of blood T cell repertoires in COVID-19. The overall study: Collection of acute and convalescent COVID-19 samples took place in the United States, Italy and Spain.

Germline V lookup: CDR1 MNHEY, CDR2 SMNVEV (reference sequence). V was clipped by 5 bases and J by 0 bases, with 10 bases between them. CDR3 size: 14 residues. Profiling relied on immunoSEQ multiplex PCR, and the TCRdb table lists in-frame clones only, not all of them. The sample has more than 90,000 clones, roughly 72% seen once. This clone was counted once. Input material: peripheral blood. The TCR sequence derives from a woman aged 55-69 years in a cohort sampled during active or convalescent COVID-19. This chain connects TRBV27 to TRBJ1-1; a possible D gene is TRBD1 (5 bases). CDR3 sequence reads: CASSPRTLNTEAFF. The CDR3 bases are TGTGCCAGCAGTCCAAGGACACTGAACACTGAAGCTTTCTTT.